This T cell receptor (beta chain) derives from a study of OX40 agonist ivuxolimab in advanced cancers. Turning to the study itself: Under the entry rules, prior anti-PD-1, anti-PD-L1 or anti-CTLA-4 therapy was allowed, and approximately 36% had some.

TCRdb keeps only in-frame clones here, not all; method: immunoSEQ multiplex PCR. The data show 78,000 or so clones, with 92% seen just once and around 0.46% held by the top ten. The CDR3 sequence is 15 residues long. The V and J ends lost 1 base and 1 base respectively, with 7 bases between them. CDR1 and CDR2 from the germline V gene are LNHNV and YYDKDF (reference sequence). The input for sequencing was CD4+ or CD8+ T cells sorted from blood, taken in a trial of the OX40 agonist ivuxolimab. This sequence was found in an adult with an advanced solid tumor such as melanoma, head and neck, liver or kidney cancer. This sequence joins TRBV15 and TRBJ2-2, with D tentatively TRBD2 (6 bases). CDR3 DNA sequence: TGTGCCACCAGCAGAGGGGGGGTGAACACCGGGGAGCTGTTTTTT. Its translation is CATSRGGVNTGELFF.